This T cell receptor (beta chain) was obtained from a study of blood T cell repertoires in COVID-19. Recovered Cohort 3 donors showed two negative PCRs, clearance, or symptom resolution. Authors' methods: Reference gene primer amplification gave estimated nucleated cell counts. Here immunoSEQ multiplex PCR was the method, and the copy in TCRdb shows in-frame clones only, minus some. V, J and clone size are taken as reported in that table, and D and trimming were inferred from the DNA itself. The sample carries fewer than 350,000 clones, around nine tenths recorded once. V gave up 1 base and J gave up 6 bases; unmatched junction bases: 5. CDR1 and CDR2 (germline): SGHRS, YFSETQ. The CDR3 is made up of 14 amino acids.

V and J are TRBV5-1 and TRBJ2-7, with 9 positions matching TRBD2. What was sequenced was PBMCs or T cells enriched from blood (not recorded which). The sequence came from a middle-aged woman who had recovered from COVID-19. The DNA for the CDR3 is TGCGCCAGCAGCTTGACTAGCGGGCTGCCCGAGCAGTACTTC. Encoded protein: CASSLTSGLPEQYF.